This T cell receptor (beta chain) comes out of a study of OX40 agonist ivuxolimab in advanced cancers. On the study more broadly: Patients in the trial were receiving intravenous ivuxolimab every 2 weeks, at doses of 0.01 to 10 mg/kg. Dose-escalation patients suffered from hepatocellular carcinoma, melanoma, renal cell or head and neck cancer.

A note on this clone: Its target is unknown.

The table came from immunoSEQ multiplex PCR; TCRdb's copy has only in-frame clones and leaves some out. Among tens of thousands of clones, approximately 90% were seen once, and the ten largest hold approximately 1.3%. The V gene's germline CDR1 is MNHEY and CDR2 SVGAGI. The V segment lost 5 bases and the J segment 3 bases; nucleotides outside the gene matches: 3. The CDR3 length is 15 residues. Regarding the study as a whole: Circulating CD4+ and CD8+ T cells showed clonal expansion by week 6 at 0.1 to 3.0 mg/kg. Low normalized T-cell clonal expansion also characterized some of the nonresponders.

This chain uses TRBV6-5 with TRBJ2-7; 14 bases are a match to TRBD2. The clonotype comes from an adult with an advanced solid tumor such as melanoma, head and neck, liver or kidney cancer. Here the sequenced sample was CD4+ or CD8+ T cells sorted from blood, taken in a trial of the OX40 agonist ivuxolimab. CDR3 sequence (DNA): TGTGCCAGCAGTCGACTAGCGGGAGGGAACTACGAGCAGTACTTC. This codes for CASSRLAGGNYEQYF.